One and the same sample provided the 14 T cell receptor beta chains below, sequenced in a study of T cells in Graves' hyperthyroidism and ophthalmopathy. Amplification of TCR beta CDR3 regions was performed using RNA transcripts as template. A first-round RT-PCR of the TCR CDR3 used the HTBI primer set. TCRdb reprocessed the multiplex PCR reads with MiXCR, giving one entry per CDR3 protein. This sample yields around 340,000 distinct CDR3 sequences, of which about a sixth are seen a single time; around a third belongs to the top ten. The specimen was blood. These receptors all come from a woman aged 25 to 39 with Graves' hyperthyroidism that later progressed to Graves' ophthalmopathy.

Comment on this clonotype: At one end the junction does not follow the germline gene, possibly because of a read error. The V and J genes are TRBV6-5 and TRBJ2-5, with 7 bases fitting TRBD1. CDR1 and CDR2 from the germline V gene are MNHEY and SVGAGI. CDR3 length equals 13 residues. Written as DNA, the CDR3 is TGTGCCGGCAGTTACTCAGGGGGAGAGACCCAGTACTTC. It encodes CAGSYSGGETQYF.

The sample holds a few counts of this clonotype. The V and J genes are TRBV5-1 and TRBJ2-1; TRBD2 matches at 14 bases. Per germline, CDR1 SGHRS and CDR2 YFSETQ. V shed 1 base, J shed 8 bases, and the junction held 8 bases outside the gene matches. The CDR3 has 17 residues. The CDR3 nucleotides are TGCGCCAGCAGCTTGATTGGGACTAGCGGGAGTAGGGATGAGCAGTTCTTC. Amino acids: CASSLIGTSGSRDEQFF.

This chain joins TRBV12-3 or TRBV12-4 and TRBJ1-5; D not certain. CDR3 size: 14 residues. V was cut by 7 bases and J by 0 bases, with 10 bases left in between. CDR3 nucleotide sequence: TGTGCCAGCAACCCGACGGTTAGCAATCAGCCCCAGCATTTT. This translates into CASNPTVSNQPQHF.

This clonotype occurred many times. V is TRBV27 and J is TRBJ2-3, with D possibly being TRBD1 (6 bases). CDR3 size: 17 residues. Trimming removed 5 bases at V and 1 base at J, with 19 bases between. Germline CDR1 MNHEY, CDR2 SMNVEV (reference sequence). The CDR3 sequence: CASSPRYGAGGTDTQYF. The CDR3 DNA reads as TGTGCCAGCAGTCCTCGGTATGGGGCAGGGGGCACAGATACGCAGTATTTT.

The J gene is TRBJ1-1, the V gene TRBV18; maybe TRBD1 (6 bases). The CDR3 extends over 15 amino acids. Trimming removed 1 base from V and 4 bases from J, with 13 bases in between. Germline values: CDR1 KGHSH, CDR2 LQKENI. The CDR3 DNA sequence: TGTGCCAGCTCACCACGAACAGGGTTGGTCACTGAAGCTTTCTTT. Translating gives CASSPRTGLVTEAFF. The entire variable domain, with the rest obtained from reference TRBV18 and TRBJ1-1, is as follows: NAGVMQNPRHLVRRRGQEARLRCSPMKGHSHVYWYRQLPEEGLKFMVYLQKENIIDESGMPKERFSAEFPKEGPSILRIQQVVRGDSAAYFCASSPRTGLVTEAFFGQGTRLTVV.

The rearrangement uses TRBV20-1 and TRBJ1-4, with D tentatively TRBD1 (6 bases). The CDR3 length is 15 residues. The germline V and J ends were trimmed by 2 bases and 4 bases, with 14 bases remaining between them. Germline V gene sequence: CDR1 DFQATT, CDR2 SNEGSKA (reference sequence). CDR3 bases: TGCAGTGCTAGACCCTTGCAGGGGAATAATGAAAAACTGTTTTTT. Amino acid sequence: CSARPLQGNNEKLFF.

This clonotype occurred many times. The genes are TRBV19 and TRBJ2-1; TRBD2 might be the D (5 bases). This CDR3 contains 15 residues. The germline V gene has CDR1 LNHDA and CDR2 SQIVND (reference sequence). The germline V and J ends were trimmed by 3 bases and 3 bases, with 12 bases remaining between them. The CDR3 spells CASSIVPGSYNEQFF. The CDR3 region has the DNA TGTGCCAGTAGTATCGTCCCGGGAAGCTACAATGAGCAGTTCTTC.

In this sample, this clonotype turned up a few times. It is unclear where the CDR3 begins or ends on the DNA, so no DNA is shown, and the CDR3 is as TCRdb lists it. This chain links TRBV28 with TRBJ1-4. CDR1 and CDR2 from the germline V gene are MDHEN and SYDVKM. The CDR3 comprises 15 residues, both ends counted. The CDR3 loop is CASSPRTGVGKNCFF.

This clonotype was observed at least ten times. The chain couples TRBV20-1 to TRBJ1-5; D not resolved. CDR3 size: 13 residues. Trimming removed 3 bases from V and 3 bases from J, with 9 bases in between. Germline V lookup: CDR1 DFQATT, CDR2 SNEGSKA (reference sequence). CDR3 coding DNA: TGCAGTGCTAGTGTGAACATCAATCAGCCCCAGCATTTT. Translating gives CSASVNINQPQHF.

The V and J genes are TRBV19 and TRBJ2-1; D is ambiguous. CDR1 is LNHDA and CDR2 is SQIVND in the germline V gene (reference sequence). The CDR3 is 12 residues long. The germline V and J ends were trimmed by 3 bases and 9 bases, with 9 bases remaining between them. For the CDR3, the DNA is TGTGCCAGTAGTATGGGGTGGGGTGAGCAGTTCTTC. Translation: CASSMGWGEQFF.

The chain has TRBV20-1 and TRBJ1-2, with 7 nucleotides matching TRBD1. The germline V gene has CDR1 DFQATT and CDR2 SNEGSKA (reference sequence). Losses at the gene ends were 3 bases for V and 2 bases for J; bases not matched to a gene: 9. This CDR3 spans 15 amino acids. In DNA, the CDR3 is TGCAGTGCTAGCCAGACAGGGCAGAACAACTATGGCTACACCTTC. Translation: CSASQTGQNNYGYTF.

This clonotype was recorded once. CDR3 in amino acids: CASSLRGHILQETQYF. DNA for the CDR3: TGTGCCAGCAGCTTAAGAGGGCATATCCTTCAAGAGACCCAGTACTTC. The chain has TRBV7-6 and TRBJ2-5; tentatively, D is TRBD2 (5 bases). The V gene's germline CDR1 is SGHVS and CDR2 FNYEAQ. V was clipped by 2 bases and J by 2 bases, with 15 bases between them. The CDR3 length is 16 residues. Complete variable domain (other parts from reference TRBV7-6 and TRBJ2-5): GAGVSQSPRYKVTKRGQDVALRCDPISGHVSLYWYRQALGQGPEFLTYFNYEAQQDKSGLPNDRFSAERPEGSISTLTIQRTEQRDSAMYRCASSLRGHILQETQYFGPGTRLLVL.

In this sample, this clonotype turned up a few times. The rearrangement joins TRBV19 to TRBJ1-3, with no clear D. Deletions cut 6 bases from V and 0 bases from J, with 9 bases between. Germline CDR1 and CDR2: LNHDA and SQIVND (reference sequence). The CDR3 runs 14 residues. This chain's CDR3 is CASSKRDSGNTIYF. In nucleotides, the CDR3 is TGTGCCAGTAGCAAACGGGACTCTGGAAACACCATATATTTT.

In this sample, this clonotype turned up many times. The chain links TRBV20-1 to TRBJ2-3; 8 bases line up with TRBD2. This CDR3 contains 14 residues. Germline V CDR1 and CDR2: DFQATT, SNEGSKA (reference sequence). V lost 4 bases and J lost 2; bases outside the gene matches: 5. CDR3 in DNA: TGCAGTGCTACCCTTAGCGGGAACACAGATACGCAGTATTTT. It is translated as CSATLSGNTDTQYF.